The clone carrying this T cell receptor (beta chain) was seen only a few times. The target antigen is unknown. The sample originates from a study of T cells after yellow fever vaccination. General study results and limits: In post-booster samples, most primary-vaccination clones reappeared (approximately 95% CD4, roughly 88% CD8).

5'RACE template switching generated TCR cDNA, adding a universal primer site and UMIs. One entry per CDR3 protein results from TCRdb running MiXCR on the 5' RACE reads. This repertoire shows hundreds of thousands of distinct CDR3 sequences, around 4% found once; its top ten account for around 22%. Sample: PBMCs, taken on the day of the yellow fever booster vaccination. This clonotype was sampled from a man aged 18 to 35 who received the YFV17D yellow fever vaccine.

CDR3 in amino acids: CASSQVPSSYEQYF. The DNA of the CDR3 is TGCGCCAGCAGCCAAGTCCCCAGCTCCTACGAGCAGTACTTC. This chain joins TRBV4-3 and TRBJ2-7; D unresolved. CDR1 LGHNA and CDR2 YSLEER come from the germline V gene. Trimming stripped 1 base from V and 0 bases from J, with 7 bases between. The CDR3 is 14 residues long.